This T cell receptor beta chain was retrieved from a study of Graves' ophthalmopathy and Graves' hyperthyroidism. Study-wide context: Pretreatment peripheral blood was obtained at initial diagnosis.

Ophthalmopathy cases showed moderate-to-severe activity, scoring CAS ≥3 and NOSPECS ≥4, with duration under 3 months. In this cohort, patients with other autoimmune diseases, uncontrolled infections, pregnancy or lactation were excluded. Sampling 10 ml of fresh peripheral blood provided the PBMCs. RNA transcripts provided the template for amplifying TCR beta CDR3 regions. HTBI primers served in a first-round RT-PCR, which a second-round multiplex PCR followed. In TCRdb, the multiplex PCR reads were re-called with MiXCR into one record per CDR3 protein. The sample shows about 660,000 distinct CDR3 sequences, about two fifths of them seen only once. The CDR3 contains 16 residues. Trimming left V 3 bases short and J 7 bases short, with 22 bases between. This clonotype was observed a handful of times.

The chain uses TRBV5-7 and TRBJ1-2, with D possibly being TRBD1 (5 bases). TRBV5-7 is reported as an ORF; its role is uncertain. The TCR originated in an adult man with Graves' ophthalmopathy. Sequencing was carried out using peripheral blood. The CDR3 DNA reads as TGTGCCAGCAGCTCATCGGGAGCGGGGCGCCCTTGTGGCTACACCTTC. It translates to CASSSSGAGRPCGYTF.